Included here is one TCR beta chain sequence, with context. In Seattle, patients joined the study during active infection and were tracked longitudinally. This sample was included in a study of blood T cell repertoires in COVID-19. Study summary: Sites in the United States, Italy and Spain provided acute and convalescent COVID-19 samples. T cells, B-cell-depleted T cells, or PBMCs provided the cDNA or gDNA that served as material.

The CDR3 is 15 amino acids. Germline V gene data show CDR1 as LNHDA and CDR2 as SQIVND (reference sequence). The J segment lost 8 bases and the V segment lost 4 bases, leaving 8 bases of the junction unmatched. Methods used by the authors: By means of reference gene primer amplification, nucleated cell counts were estimated. Libraries were prepared by immunoSEQ multiplex PCR; TCRdb keeps only in-frame clonotypes and omits some of them. V and J calls and clone size follow that table, whereas D and trimming were derived from the DNA. The table includes roughly 62,000 clones, approximately 80% detected once.

The chain couples TRBV19 to TRBJ1-4; 9 nucleotides align to TRBD1. The sample was peripheral blood. The receptor's source is a man aged 25 to 45 with COVID-19, enrolled during active disease. The CDR3 DNA follows: TGTGCCAGTAGTAGTCTCGGGACAGGGAACGAAAAACTGTTTTTT. It specifies CASSSLGTGNEKLFF.